This T cell receptor beta chain stems from a study of T-cell memory formation after mild COVID-19. Background on the study: There were largely donor-specific TCR clusters. The study, taken as a whole, reports: In pre-infection memory, a portion of responding clones appeared, which suggested that cross-reactive memory joined. Clones shrinking from day 15 to 85 showed even CD4/CD8 mixes; later expanders tilted CD4+.

The 5'RACE method, run with constant-segment primers, produced TCR alpha and TCR beta cDNA libraries (carrying sample barcodes and UMIs). TCRdb re-called the 5' RACE reads through MiXCR, storing one row per CDR3 protein. This sample carries 550,000 to 700,000 distinct CDR3 sequences, about 18% of them seen once, and the ten largest clones take roughly 8.2%. Concerning this clonotype: Its specificity is unknown.

The CDR3 spans 14 residues. Germline V gene sequence: CDR1 DFQATT, CDR2 SNEGSKA (reference sequence). The junction had 10 bases not matched to a gene; V was cut back by 8 bases and J by 3 bases. The sequenced sample consisted of PBMCs or a T cell subset sorted from them (not recorded which). The rearrangement joins TRBV20-1 to TRBJ2-3; 8 bases are a match to TRBD1. The source of this sequence is an adult woman who had mild COVID-19 (a few samples of this study predate the infection). Cell type and time point are not known. The CDR3 nucleotides are TGCAGTACCTACCGACAGGGGTGGACAGATACGCAGTATTTT. Amino acid sequence: CSTYRQGWTDTQYF.